The 20 T cell receptor beta chains below were found in one sample sequenced in a study of response to subunit inactivated influenza vaccine. Via MiXCR, TCRdb re-called the RT-PCR reads, giving one row per CDR3 protein. The sample holds roughly 550,000 distinct CDR3 sequences; roughly 23% are singletons and the top ten take 2.5% to 3.5%. This sample was shared with a second study, whose subject was T cells expressing NK-cell markers. As that report states: The TCR beta cDNA came from 5'RACE template switching with UMIs.

The source material was CD4+ T cells sorted from PBMCs, sampled approximately 13 days after vaccination. The receptors stem from a man aged 45 to 65 who received an inactivated influenza vaccine.

The chain recombines TRBV28 with TRBJ2-1; D might be TRBD1 or TRBD2, each matching 5 bases. The ends were cut back, 5 bases at V and 7 bases at J, with 21 bases in the middle. Looked up from germline, CDR1 is MDHEN and CDR2 is SYDVKM. This CDR3 region has 16 residues. In nucleotides, the CDR3 is TGTGCCAGCAGTCCCCCCGGGGCTGGTTCGGGGAATGAGCAGTTCTTC. Translating gives CASSPPGAGSGNEQFF.

This clonotype was found a few times. The chain is built from TRBV30 and TRBJ2-1, with D tentatively TRBD2 (5 bases). CDR1 and CDR2 (germline): GTSNPN, SVGIG (reference sequence). This CDR3 is built from 12 residues. The V end lost 6 bases, the J end lost 7 bases, and 13 bases lay between the germline ends. The CDR3 coding sequence is TGTGCCTGCCGAATGAGGGCGAATGAGCAGTTCTTC. Residues: CACRMRANEQFF.

This clonotype was detected only a few times. Here the CDR3 reads CASSVGTTSETQYF. The CDR3 DNA is TGTGCCAGCAGCGTAGGCACCACAAGTGAGACCCAGTACTTC. The chain carries TRBV9 and TRBJ2-5; D is ambiguous. The CDR3 is 14 residues long. Germline V gene data show CDR1 as SGDLS and CDR2 as YYNGEE. Trimming shortened V by 0 bases and J by 5 bases, and 11 bases separated the two germline ends.

In its sample, this clonotype was seen a few times. This sequence joins TRBV15 and TRBJ2-7; TRBD2 matches 16 bases. Trimming at V came to 0 bases and at J to 5 bases, leaving 7 bases not matched to a gene. Germline loops: CDR1 LNHNV, CDR2 YYDKDF (reference sequence). This CDR3 spans 18 amino acids. Here the CDR3 reads CATSRDGTSGRARDEQYF. CDR3 nucleotides: TGTGCCACCAGCAGAGATGGGACTAGCGGGAGGGCCCGGGACGAGCAGTACTTC. Supplemented by reference TRBV15 and TRBJ2-7, the full variable domain reads DAMVIQNPRYQVTQFGKPVTLSCSQTLNHNVMYWYQQKSSQAPKLLFHYYDKDFNNEADTPDNFQSRRPNTSFCFLDIRSPGLGDTAMYLCATSRDGTSGRARDEQYFGPGTRLTVT.

The V and J genes are TRBV4-3 and TRBJ1-1; the D is unclear. Germline V gene lookup returns CDR1 LGHNA and CDR2 YSLEER. The CDR3 consists of 15 residues. Trimming cost V 0 bases and J 0 bases, with 8 bases left between them. The CDR3 region is CASSQDRALNTEAFF. In DNA, the CDR3 is TGCGCCAGCAGCCAAGACCGAGCCCTGAACACTGAAGCTTTCTTT.

This chain uses TRBV12-3 or TRBV12-4 with TRBJ1-2, with a possible D match to TRBD1 (5 bases). This CDR3 is built from 16 residues. Trimming took 7 bases from V and 8 from J, leaving 26 bases between them. The CDR3 is CASTPHGAGGSWGYTF. CDR3 bases: TGTGCCAGCACCCCCCACGGGGCAGGAGGATCGTGGGGCTACACCTTC.

This chain connects TRBV11-2 to TRBJ2-3; 13 positions agree with TRBD2. After removal of 0 bases from V and 5 bases from J, the junction contained 5 bases not matched to a gene. Germline CDR1 and CDR2: SGHAT and FQNNGV. The CDR3 has 17 residues. The CDR3 here is CASSLDMGLAGLDTQYF. The CDR3 DNA follows: TGTGCCAGCAGCTTAGACATGGGACTAGCGGGGTTAGATACGCAGTATTTT.

This clonotype turned up a few times. The V gene is TRBV20-1, the J gene TRBJ2-5; 9 bases align to TRBD2. V shed 6 bases, J shed 5 bases, and the junction held 10 bases outside the gene matches. The CDR3 is 14 amino acids. Germline-derived CDR1 and CDR2 are DFQATT and SNEGSKA (reference sequence). Written as DNA, the CDR3 is TGCAGTGCGACCAAAGGACTAGCGAGCGAGACCCAGTACTTC. This gives the protein CSATKGLASETQYF.

This chain joins TRBV5-1 and TRBJ1-2; 7 bases agree with TRBD1. Per the germline V gene, CDR1 is SGHRS and CDR2 is YFSETQ. The CDR3 covers 14 residues. Losses at the gene ends were 1 base for V and 4 bases for J; bases not matched to a gene: 4. The CDR3 sequence is CASSLRGGGYGYTF. In DNA, the CDR3 is TGCGCCAGCAGCTTGCGAGGGGGCGGCTATGGCTACACCTTC.

In its sample, this clonotype was seen a few times. The chain couples TRBV28 to TRBJ1-1; D not resolved. CDR3 size: 16 residues. The V gene's germline CDR1 is MDHEN and CDR2 SYDVKM. Trimming removed 6 bases at V and 1 base at J, with 18 bases between. CDR3 residues: CASSPVTRGRNTEAFF. The CDR3 DNA sequence: TGTGCCAGCAGCCCCGTCACTAGAGGCAGGAACACTGAAGCTTTCTTT.

The rearrangement links TRBV11-2 to TRBJ1-5; D not resolved. CDR1 and CDR2 (germline): SGHAT, FQNNGV. The CDR3 totals 14 residues. The V and J ends lost 3 bases and 3 bases respectively, with 9 bases between them. The CDR3 DNA reads as TGTGCCAGCAGCTTGGCGGTGAACAATCAGCCCCAGCATTTT. This encodes CASSLAVNNQPQHF.

This clonotype was detected a few times. The chain employs TRBV12-3 or TRBV12-4 and TRBJ1-5; no definite D call. Trimming left V 5 bases short and J 7 bases short, with 21 bases between. This CDR3 has 16 amino acids. CDR3 sequence (DNA): TGTGCCAGCAGTCCCGCCGGGAGGCCCGTGGGGCAGCCCCAGCATTTT. This gives the protein CASSPAGRPVGQPQHF.

This clonotype was observed a single time. The rearrangement joins TRBV27 to TRBJ1-2, with 8 bases identical to TRBD1. The junction had 15 bases not matched to a gene; V was cut back by 8 bases and J by 7 bases. The CDR3 extends over 15 amino acids. Germline values: CDR1 MNHEY, CDR2 SMNVEV (reference sequence). CDR3 region: CASGTTDREFPGYTF. The CDR3 DNA is TGTGCCAGCGGGACAACGGACAGGGAATTCCCTGGCTACACCTTC.

Points on this clonotype: One end of the junction varies from germline; a read error may be responsible. The genes are TRBV5-1 and TRBJ1-1; TRBD1 matches at 11 bases. The germline CDR1 and CDR2 sequences are SGHRS and YFSETQ. The CDR3 consists of 15 residues. CDR3 amino acids: CASTRDRGMNTEAVF. CDR3 nucleotide sequence: TGCGCCAGCACTCGGGACAGGGGGATGAACACTGAAGCTGTCTTT.

The chain couples TRBV7-9 to TRBJ1-2, with D perhaps TRBD1 (6 bases). With 4 bases removed from V and 8 bases from J, the gap between germline ends came to 14 bases. The CDR3 totals 13 residues. Germline CDR1 is SEHNR and CDR2 is FQNEAQ (reference sequence). The CDR3 is CASSSRTAKGYTF. The CDR3 coding sequence is TGTGCCAGCAGCTCAAGGACAGCCAAGGGCTACACCTTC.

The sample holds a few counts of this clonotype. This chain joins TRBV3-1 and TRBJ2-7; TRBD2 matches 8 bases. V was pared by 3 bases and J by 4 bases, with 5 bases of the junction left unmatched. The CDR3 loop spans 14 amino acids. CDR1 and CDR2 (germline): LGHDT, YNNKEL (reference sequence). CDR3 region: CASSQTGGGYEQYF. CDR3 DNA sequence: TGTGCCAGCAGCCAGACAGGCGGGGGGTACGAGCAGTACTTC.

J is TRBJ2-1 and V is TRBV20-1, with D perhaps matching TRBD1 or TRBD2 (5 bases each). V was trimmed by 6 bases and J by 6 bases, leaving 21 bases between them. CDR1 is DFQATT, CDR2 SNEGSKA, per germline (reference sequence). The CDR3 is 15 residues long. DNA of the CDR3: TGCAGTGCCTCAAGAGGGACCGACGCGCTCAATGAGCAGTTCTTC. As protein: CSASRGTDALNEQFF.

The chain joins TRBV12-3 or TRBV12-4 to TRBJ1-1; D uncertain. The ends were cut back, 9 bases at V and 5 bases at J, with 25 bases in the middle. This CDR3 is 16 amino acids long. CDR3 protein: CASKYQSSLPKTEAFF. The CDR3 region has the DNA TGTGCCAGTAAGTACCAGAGCTCACTACCGAAGACTGAAGCTTTCTTT.

V usage is TRBV5-1 and J usage is TRBJ2-5; no reliable D call. CDR1 SGHRS and CDR2 YFSETQ come from the germline V gene. The CDR3 is 14 residues long. V was trimmed by 0 bases and J by 5 bases, leaving 11 bases between them. CDR3 residues: CASSLDSPTETQYF. The CDR3 DNA follows: TGCGCCAGCAGCTTGGACAGCCCCACGGAGACCCAGTACTTC.

This clonotype appeared many times. The V gene is TRBV5-1, the J gene TRBJ2-5; a weak D match, TRBD2 (6 bases). V shed 0 bases and J shed 5 bases, with 11 bases lying between them. The CDR3 has 14 amino acids. Per the germline V gene, CDR1 is SGHRS and CDR2 is YFSETQ. The CDR3 loop reads CASSLAAGIETQYF. In DNA form, the CDR3 reads TGCGCCAGCAGCTTGGCGGCGGGGATCGAGACCCAGTACTTC.